This T cell receptor beta chain came from a study of PD-1 blockade in classical Hodgkin lymphoma. Germline V gene sequence: CDR1 SGHRS, CDR2 YFSETQ. The CDR3 totals 15 residues. The V end was cut by 0 bases, the J end by 2 bases, with 8 bases between. Each and every patient relapsed after autologous stem cell transplantation, and patients got differing brentuximab vedotin exposure. Here immunoSEQ multiplex PCR was the method, and the copy in TCRdb shows in-frame clones only, minus some. The sample consists of about 30,000 clones, 70% of them appearing once. This TCR was recovered from a human donor with classical Hodgkin lymphoma. The rearrangement links TRBV5-1 to TRBJ2-2, with D possibly matching TRBD2 (5 bases). The sample consisted of peripheral blood mononuclear cells (PBMCs), taken before the second cycle of nivolumab. CDR3 nucleotide sequence: TGCGCCAGCAGCTTGGCCGGGGTCAACACCGGGGAGCTGTTTTTT. Encoded protein: CASSLAGVNTGELFF.